This paragraph covers one TCR beta chain sequence. From the PCR reads, TCRdb called clonotypes with MiXCR, one entry per CDR3 protein. The table has under 25,000 distinct CDR3 sequences, approximately 52% seen once. J gave up 11 bases and V 5 bases, and 15 bases lay outside the gene matches. The CDR3 is 15 residues long. Per germline, CDR1 MNHEY and CDR2 SMNVEV (reference sequence). Localized lung adenocarcinoma, a non-small cell lung cancer, affected the donors. These data belong to a study of CD4 and CD8 cells across lung adenocarcinoma regions. The J gene is TRBJ2-3, the V gene TRBV27; TRBD2 agrees at 8 bases. This clonotype was sampled from a male donor with lung adenocarcinoma. The CD4 and CD8 labels of this study may be unreliable. The sequenced sample was CD4+ T cells from the center of a lung tumor. The DNA of the CDR3 is TGTGCCAGCAGTCTCGAGGCGGGAGGCACAGATGAGCAGTATTTT. It is translated as CASSLEAGGTDEQYF.